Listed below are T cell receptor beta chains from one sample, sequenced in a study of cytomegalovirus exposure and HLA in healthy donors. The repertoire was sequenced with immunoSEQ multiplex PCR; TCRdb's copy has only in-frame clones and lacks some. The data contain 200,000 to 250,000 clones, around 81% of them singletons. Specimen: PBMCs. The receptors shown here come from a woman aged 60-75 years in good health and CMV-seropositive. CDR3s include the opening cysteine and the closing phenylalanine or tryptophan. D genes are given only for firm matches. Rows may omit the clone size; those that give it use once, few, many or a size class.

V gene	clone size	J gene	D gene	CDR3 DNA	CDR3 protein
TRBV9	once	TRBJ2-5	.	TGTGCCAGCAGCCCCGGAGAGACCCAGTACTTC	CASSPGETQYF
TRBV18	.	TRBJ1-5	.	TGTGCCAGCTCACCGCGGGGGAGTAGCAATCAGCCCCAGCATTTT	CASSPRGSSNQPQHF
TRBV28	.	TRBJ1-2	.	TGTGCCAGCAGTCCCGGGGGGCAGGACCATCATGGCTACACCTTC	CASSPGGQDHHGYTF
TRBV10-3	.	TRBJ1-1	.	TGTGCCATCGCGCGAGCGGGTACTGAAGCTTTCTTT	CAIARAGTEAFF
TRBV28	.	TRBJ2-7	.	TGTGCCAGCAGTGTAGCTTCCTACGAGCAGTACTTC	CASSVASYEQYF
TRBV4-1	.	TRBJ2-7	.	TGCGCCAGCAGCCAAGAGCGAACGAGCTACGAGCAGTACTTC	CASSQERTSYEQYF
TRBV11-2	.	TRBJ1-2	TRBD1	TGTGCCAGCAGCTTATATGCCAGGGGGGACTATGGCTACACCTTC	CASSLYARGDYGYTF
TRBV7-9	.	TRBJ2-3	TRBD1	TGTTCCAGCAGCCAATCCAGGGGGCTCCAAGATACGCAGTATTTT	CSSSQSRGLQDTQYF
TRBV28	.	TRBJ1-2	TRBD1	TGTGCCAGCAGTACTACAGGGGACTATGGCTACACCTTC	CASSTTGDYGYTF
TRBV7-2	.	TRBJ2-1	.	TGTGCCAGCAGCTTACGGGACTGGGGCAATGAGCAGTTCTTC	CASSLRDWGNEQFF
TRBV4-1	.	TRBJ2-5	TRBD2	TGCGCCAGCAGCCGACCCGGGACTAACCAAGAGACCCAGTACTTC	CASSRPGTNQETQYF
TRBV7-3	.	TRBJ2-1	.	TGTGCCAGCAGCTTAATCCACCCCCCGGACAGCCTCTACAATGAGCAGTTCTTC	CASSLIHPPDSLYNEQFF
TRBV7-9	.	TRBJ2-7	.	TGTGCCAGCAGCTTAGCTAGAGTCCCTAGCTCCTACGAGCAGTACTTC	CASSLARVPSSYEQYF
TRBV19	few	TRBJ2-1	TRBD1	TGTGCCAGTAGTAGGGACAGGGTTAACAATGAGCAGTTCTTC	CASSRDRVNNEQFF
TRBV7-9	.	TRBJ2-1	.	TGTTCCAGCAGCTTTTTAGCGGACCCCTCCTACAATGAGCAGTTCTTC	CSSSFLADPSYNEQFF
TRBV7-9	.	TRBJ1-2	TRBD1	TGTGCCAGCAGCCTCGACAGGGGGCGAGAACTACGGGGCTACACCTTC	CASSLDRGRELRGYTF
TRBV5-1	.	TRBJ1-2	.	TGCGCCAGCAGCTTGGGGAGGATTGTCTATGGCTACACCTTC	CASSLGRIVYGYTF
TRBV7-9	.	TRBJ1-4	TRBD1	TGTTCCAGCAGCTTGGCCCGGGACAGGTTGTCCGAACGAAAACTGTTTTTT	CSSSLARDRLSERKLFF
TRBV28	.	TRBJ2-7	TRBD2	TGTGCCAGCAGTTTAGGGGCTAGCGGGAGTTATGCGGGGGAGCAGTACTTC	CASSLGASGSYAGEQYF
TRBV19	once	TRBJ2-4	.	TGTGCCAGTAGTATCCCGTGGAGGGAACTAGCCAAAAACATTCAGTACTTC	CASSIPWRELAKNIQYF
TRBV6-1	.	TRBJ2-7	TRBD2	TGTGCCAGCGGCGCTAGCGGGAGCATCGAGCAGTACTTC	CASGASGSIEQYF
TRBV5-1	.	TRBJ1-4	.	TGCGCCAGCAGCTTGAGCGTGCCGGATGAAAAACTGTTTTTT	CASSLSVPDEKLFF
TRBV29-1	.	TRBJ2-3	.	TGCAGCGGGGGGGTCTGGGGCGCCCTTAGCACAGATACGCAGTATTTT	CSGGVWGALSTDTQYF
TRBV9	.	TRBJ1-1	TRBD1	TGTGCCAGCAGCGTAGGGGCAGACAGGGGCGGCACTGAAGCTTTCTTT	CASSVGADRGGTEAFF
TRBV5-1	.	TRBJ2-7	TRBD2	TGCGCCAGCAGCGCCAGGACTAGCGGGATCTACGAGCAGTACTTC	CASSARTSGIYEQYF
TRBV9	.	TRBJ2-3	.	TGTGCCAGCAGCGGGGACTTGTATAGCACAGATACGCAGTATTTT	CASSGDLYSTDTQYF
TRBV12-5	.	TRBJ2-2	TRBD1	TGTGCTAGTGGTTTGGCCATACAGGGGCCCGGGGAGCTGTTTTTT	CASGLAIQGPGELFF
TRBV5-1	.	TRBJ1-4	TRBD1	TGCGCCAGCAGCCCCCGGGACAGGAGCACTGTAAGGGAAAAACTGTTTTTT	CASSPRDRSTVREKLFF